The TCR beta chain described here comes from a study of blood T cells in healthy people across ages. Study-level information: The capture of about one barcoded beta molecule per two T cells was achieved by template switching. Study-wide findings and caveats: As naive T cell percentage varied, TCR beta diversity correlated strongly with it.

V lost 4 bases to trimming and J lost 7 bases, with 16 bases between them. There are 14 residues in the CDR3. The V gene's germline CDR1 is SNHLY and CDR2 FYNNEI. As for this clonotype: No antigen is known for it.

Together with a sample-barcoded 5' primer, a J-beta primer mix was included in a second PCR lasting roughly 6 to 12 cycles. TCRdb reanalysed the 5' RACE reads using MiXCR and keeps one entry per CDR3 protein. The sample has 1.5 million to 2 million distinct CDR3 sequences; about 28% are singletons. The J gene is TRBJ2-5, the V gene TRBV2; D is ambiguous. The clonotype was recovered from a woman aged 25 to 45 in good health. Sequenced material: blood. The CDR3 region is CASSANQEPGTQYF. The CDR3 nucleotides are TGTGCCAGCAGTGCCAACCAGGAACCAGGGACCCAGTACTTC. Filled out from reference TRBV2 and TRBJ2-5, the complete variable domain reads EPEVTQTPSHQVTQMGQEVILRCVPISNHLYFYWYRQILGQKVEFLVSFYNNEISEKSEIFDDQFSVERPDGSNFTLKIRSTKLEDSAMYFCASSANQEPGTQYFGPGTRLLVL.